The 6 T cell receptor beta chains reported below all come from one sample, sequenced in a study of OX40 agonist ivuxolimab in advanced cancers. Sequenced by immunoSEQ multiplex PCR; TCRdb stores in-frame clones only, minus some. The sample carries roughly 48,000 clones, 70% to 90% recorded once. Sequences were derived from CD4+ or CD8+ T cells sorted from blood, sampled in a trial of the OX40 agonist ivuxolimab. These receptors came from an adult with an advanced solid tumor such as melanoma, head and neck, liver or kidney cancer.

The chain's CDR3 is CASSLGNYNSPLHF. The CDR3 region has the DNA TGTGCCAGCAGCTTAGGAAACTATAATTCACCCCTCCACTTT. V and J are TRBV7-9 and TRBJ1-6; unclear D gene. The CDR3 has 14 residues. Looked up from germline, CDR1 is SEHNR and CDR2 is FQNEAQ (reference sequence). V was clipped by 1 base and J by 3 bases, with 4 bases between them.

The CDR3: CASSLLPGRGAYEQYF. The CDR3 DNA sequence: TGTGCCAGCAGTTTACTCCCCGGACGGGGAGCGTACGAGCAGTACTTC. This chain links TRBV27 with TRBJ2-7; tentative D call: TRBD2 (5 bases). Per the germline V gene, CDR1 is MNHEY and CDR2 is SMNVEV (reference sequence). This CDR3 comprises 16 residues. V lost 2 bases and J lost 4, with 18 bases in between.

The chain recombines TRBV4-1 with TRBJ2-3; the D gene is possibly TRBD2 (5 bases). The V end was cut by 5 bases, the J end by 2 bases, with 14 bases between. The length of the CDR3 is 15 residues. Germline-derived CDR1 and CDR2 are MGHRA and YSYEKL. CDR3 protein: CASSFARGNTDTQYF. For the CDR3, the DNA is TGCGCCAGCAGCTTCGCTCGGGGTAACACAGATACGCAGTATTTT.

The rearrangement joins TRBV19 to TRBJ2-2; 11 bases line up with TRBD1. The CDR3 extends over 14 amino acids. CDR1 LNHDA and CDR2 SQIVND come from the germline V gene (reference sequence). With V trimmed by 6 bases and J by 6 bases, 3 bases remained unmatched. The CDR3 here is CASRGQGAPGELFF. In nucleotides, the CDR3 is TGTGCCAGTAGAGGACAGGGGGCTCCCGGGGAGCTGTTTTTT.

This chain links TRBV7-8 with TRBJ1-5; TRBD1 matches at 8 bases. CDR3 length: 15 amino acids. V lost 5 bases to trimming and J lost 5 bases; unmatched junction nucleotides: 8. Germline CDR1 reads SGHVS; CDR2 reads FQNEAQ. The DNA of the CDR3 is TGTGCCAGCAGCCAGGACAGGGCCAGCCATCAGCCCCAGCATTTT. The encoded protein is CASSQDRASHQPQHF.

The rearrangement uses TRBV1 and TRBJ1-1. TRBV1 is marked as a pseudogene. CDR3 length equals 13 residues. The CDR3 DNA is TGCACCAGCAGCCAAGTGGAGAACACTGAAGCTTTCTTT. Its translation is CTSSQVENTEAFF.